This T cell receptor beta chain was identified in a study of monozygotic twins with inflammatory bowel disease. From germline, CDR1 is LNHDA and CDR2 SQIVND (reference sequence). The CDR3 is 14 amino acids. Using eight separate reactions per sample, the authors generated cDNA. Each UMI, carrying a 6-nucleotide sample barcode, came from template switching. Nested PCRs of around 15 and 10 cycles, two in total, were run on TCRalpha and TCRbeta cDNA. With the 5' RACE reads reprocessed, TCRdb shows one record per CDR3 protein and no DNA. The sample includes approximately 400,000 distinct CDR3 sequences. Input material: blood. This TCR came from a human donor with ulcerative colitis or Crohn's disease, or a healthy co-twin of an affected twin (not recorded which). The gene calls are TRBV19 and TRBJ1-2; lacking DNA, the TRBD1 call made by TCRdb goes unchecked. Here the CDR3 reads CASSNRDTGYGYTF.